These 15 T cell receptor beta chains originate from one sample sequenced in a study of cytomegalovirus exposure and HLA in healthy donors. With 60 Vbeta and 13 Jbeta primers, the PCR was carried out. TCRdb keeps only in-frame clones here, not all; method: immunoSEQ multiplex PCR. The table lists 180,000 or so clones, more than 60% of them singletons. Sequenced sample: PBMCs. These receptors came from a woman in her thirties or forties in good health and CMV-seropositive.

The chain joins TRBV19 to TRBJ1-1, with 7 bases matching TRBD1. CDR1 is LNHDA and CDR2 is SQIVND in the germline V gene (reference sequence). The V segment lost 6 bases and the J segment 3 bases; nucleotides outside the gene matches: 16. The CDR3 runs 17 residues. The CDR3 region is CASSSHPGQARYTEAFF. Here the CDR3 DNA reads TGTGCCAGTAGCAGTCACCCTGGACAGGCCAGATACACTGAAGCTTTCTTT.

The rearrangement uses TRBV28 and TRBJ1-1; TRBD1 matches at 8 bases. CDR3 length: 14 amino acids. Trimming took 7 bases from V and 11 from J; bases not matched to a gene: 15. Germline CDR1 reads MDHEN; CDR2 reads SYDVKM. DNA of the CDR3: TGTGCCAGCACCGAGCAAGGGCAGGGGGCTTGGGCTTTCTTT. This codes for CASTEQGQGAWAFF.

The CDR3 is CASSFHQGGITEAFF. The CDR3, as DNA: TGTGCCAGCAGCTTTCACCAGGGTGGGATCACTGAAGCTTTCTTT. V and J are TRBV5-4 and TRBJ1-1; possibly TRBD1 for D (5 bases). The CDR3 has 15 residues. V shed 2 bases and J shed 4 bases, with 15 bases lying between them. Germline CDR1 is SGHNT and CDR2 is YYREEE (reference sequence).

J is TRBJ2-1 and V is TRBV6-6, with D uncertain. The CDR3 length is 14 residues. CDR1 is MNHNY and CDR2 is SVGAGI in the germline V gene (reference sequence). The V end was cut by 5 bases, the J end by 0 bases, with 8 bases between. CDR3 amino acids: CASSSASSYNEQFF. DNA for the CDR3: TGTGCCAGCAGTAGCGCTAGCTCCTACAATGAGCAGTTCTTC.

This clone was counted a few times. This chain joins TRBV19 and TRBJ2-2; 11 positions match TRBD1. With 7 bases clipped from V and 6 bases from J, the junction kept 7 bases outside the gene matches. CDR1 is LNHDA, CDR2 SQIVND, per germline (reference sequence). There are 15 residues in the CDR3. The CDR3 is CASIRDRGYAGELFF. CDR3 DNA sequence: TGTGCCAGTATTCGGGACAGGGGGTACGCCGGGGAGCTGTTTTTT.

This sequence joins TRBV29-1 and TRBJ1-2; 7 nucleotides agree with TRBD1. There are 12 residues in the CDR3. The ends lost 4 bases at V and 2 bases at J; junction bases unmatched: 1. The germline CDR1 and CDR2 sequences are SQVTM and ANQGSEA. The CDR3 loop reads CSVVGQNYGYTF. CDR3 in DNA: TGCAGCGTTGTGGGACAGAACTATGGCTACACCTTC.

The chain joins TRBV5-5 to TRBJ2-7; TRBD1 might be the D (6 bases). This CDR3 contains 14 residues. Germline values: CDR1 SGHKS, CDR2 YYEKEE (reference sequence). Trimming cost V 1 base and J 1 base, with 9 bases left between them. CDR3 nucleotide sequence: TGTGCCAGCAGCTTGTGGCAGGGGTCCTACGAGCAGTACTTC. It encodes CASSLWQGSYEQYF.

The chain couples TRBV28 to TRBJ2-7, with TRBD1 matching over 10 bases. V trimming: 8 bases; J trimming: 3 bases; junction bases outside the gene matches: 7. The CDR3 runs 14 residues. Germline V gives CDR1 MDHEN, CDR2 SYDVKM. CDR3 DNA sequence: TGTGCCAGCCTGAGGACAGGGGGGAACTACGAGCAGTACTTC. Translated, it gives CASLRTGGNYEQYF.

The rearrangement links TRBV5-6 to TRBJ1-2; D unresolved. This CDR3 region has 16 residues. Trimming took off 4 bases at V and 8 bases at J, with 24 bases between the two ends. CDR1 SGHDT and CDR2 YYEEEE come from the germline V gene. The CDR3 here is CASSRISLLGAWGYTF. CDR3 nucleotide sequence: TGTGCCAGCAGCCGGATTAGTCTGCTGGGAGCGTGGGGCTACACCTTC.

Here the CDR3 reads CSVEASGYYGYTF. CDR3 sequence (DNA): TGCAGCGTTGAGGCCTCGGGGTACTATGGCTACACCTTC. The rearrangement joins TRBV29-1 to TRBJ1-2; D unresolved. Germline loops: CDR1 SQVTM, CDR2 ANQGSEA. Trimming left V 3 bases short and J 3 bases short, with 11 bases between. CDR3 length: 13 residues.

The chain uses TRBV23-1 and TRBJ1-1; D remains ambiguous. TRBV23-1 qualifies as an ORF whose function is uncertain. V was trimmed by 6 bases and J by 0 bases, leaving 14 bases between them. CDR3 length: 15 amino acids. The CDR3 DNA follows: TGCGCCAGCAGCCCCATGGGCCATATGAACACTGAAGCTTTCTTT. This encodes CASSPMGHMNTEAFF.

The chain joins TRBV5-6 to TRBJ2-2, with TRBD1 as a possible D gene (6 bases). The CDR3 contains 18 residues. With 0 bases removed from V and 0 bases from J, the gap between germline ends came to 15 bases. Germline CDR1 is SGHDT and CDR2 is YYEEEE. The CDR3 loop is CASSLDWGRIANTGELFF. The CDR3 DNA follows: TGTGCCAGCAGCTTGGATTGGGGGCGGATCGCGAACACCGGGGAGCTGTTTTTT.

The rearrangement links TRBV7-3 to TRBJ2-1; 7 bases agree with TRBD2. V shed 5 bases and J 5 bases; nucleotides not matched to a gene: 9. The CDR3 contains 15 residues. Looked up from germline, CDR1 is SGHTA and CDR2 is FQGTGA. The CDR3 nucleotides read TGTGCCAGCAGCCCCAGTCCGGGACTACACAATGAGCAGTTCTTC. It specifies CASSPSPGLHNEQFF.

The chain couples TRBV29-1 to TRBJ1-4, with 8 bases identical to TRBD1. CDR3 length: 15 residues. The J segment lost 0 bases and the V segment lost 7 bases, leaving 7 bases of the junction unmatched. Per the germline V gene, CDR1 is SQVTM and CDR2 is ANQGSEA. This CDR3 is CSARDRTATNEKLFF. Written as DNA, the CDR3 is TGCAGCGCCCGGGACAGGACTGCAACTAATGAAAAACTGTTTTTT.

This clone was seen a few times. This chain links TRBV9 with TRBJ1-4; D uncertain. The ends were cut back, 3 bases at V and 0 bases at J, with 9 bases in the middle. CDR1 is SGDLS, CDR2 YYNGEE, per germline. This CDR3 is 15 amino acids long. CDR3 sequence: CASSDSGATNEKLFF. The CDR3 DNA reads as TGTGCCAGCAGCGATTCAGGCGCAACTAATGAAAAACTGTTTTTT.